The 12 T cell receptor beta chains listed next were all sequenced from one sample in a study of PD-L1 blockade in urothelial cancer. The time point: pretreatment peripheral blood. Clones were sequenced by immunoSEQ multiplex PCR, and TCRdb holds only the in-frame ones, with some missing. The sample lists approximately 52,000 clones, 65% to 90% occurring once. The source material was PBMCs, sampled around atezolizumab (anti-PD-L1) treatment. These TCRs come from a man between 65 and 85 years old with urothelial cancer.

Comment on this clone: The CDR3 ends on some other residue instead of the conserved phenylalanine or tryptophan, so this is likely a read error. No DNA is shown, since the ends of the CDR3 on it are uncertain; the CDR3 is the one TCRdb lists. The J gene is TRBJ2-7, the V gene TRBV19; the table assigns TRBD1, which was not confirmed against the DNA. The CDR3 length is 9 residues, termini included. Germline V gene sequence: CDR1 LNHDA, CDR2 SQIVND (reference sequence). CDR3: CATRTARLS.

This chain links TRBV5-5 with TRBJ1-2; a possible D gene is TRBD1 (6 bases). Germline values: CDR1 SGHKS, CDR2 YYEKEE (reference sequence). The CDR3 spans 15 residues. Trimming removed 0 bases from V and 1 base from J, with 10 bases in between. The CDR3, as DNA: TGTGCCAGCAGCTTGGTACAGGGCAATAACTATGGCTACACCTTC. It yields the protein CASSLVQGNNYGYTF. Based on the CDR3 plus reference TRBV5-5 and TRBJ1-2, the full variable domain is DAGVTQSPTHLIKTRGQQVTLRCSPISGHKSVSWYQQVLGQGPQFIFQYYEKEERGRGNFPDRFSARQFPNYSSELNVNALLLGDSALYLCASSLVQGNNYGYTFGSGTRLTVV.

This clone was seen a handful of times. J is TRBJ1-4 and V is TRBV5-5; unclear D gene. CDR1 and CDR2 (germline): SGHKS, YYEKEE (reference sequence). CDR3 length: 17 residues. V lost 1 base to trimming and J lost 3 bases, with 16 bases between them. CDR3 loop: CASSLHLSTGANEKLFF. For the CDR3, the DNA is TGTGCCAGCAGCTTGCACCTCTCGACTGGAGCTAATGAAAAACTGTTTTTT.

This chain connects TRBV9 to TRBJ2-7, with 10 bases lining up with TRBD1. Germline V gene data show CDR1 as SGDLS and CDR2 as YYNGEE. V lost 4 bases to trimming and J lost 5 bases; unmatched junction nucleotides: 3. The CDR3 is 13 amino acids. CDR3 sequence: CASSRQGADEQYF. The DNA of the CDR3 is TGTGCCAGCAGCCGACAGGGGGCAGACGAGCAGTACTTC.

This clone was observed once. The rearrangement links TRBV2 to TRBJ1-5; the D gene is possibly TRBD1 (5 bases). The CDR3 sequence is 12 residues long. In germline, CDR1 is SNHLY, CDR2 FYNNEI. The V gene lost 11 bases and the J gene lost 1 base, with 9 bases spanning the gap. CDR3 sequence: CAVGASNQPQHF. CDR3 nucleotides: TGTGCCGTTGGGGCCAGCAATCAGCCCCAGCATTTT.

This clone has at least ten counts. V gene TRBV19 combines with J gene TRBJ2-3; weak D call: TRBD1 (5 bases). CDR3 size: 15 residues. Germline values: CDR1 LNHDA, CDR2 SQIVND (reference sequence). CDR3 sequence (DNA): TGTGCATCCAACCGTAGGGGCACAGCCACAGATACGCAGTATTTT. Translation gives CASNRRGTATDTQYF.

The chain is built from TRBV5-5 and TRBJ1-2, with a weak D call TRBD1 (6 bases). The CDR3 is 14 amino acids. Trimming took off 4 bases at V and 0 bases at J, with 10 bases between the two ends. The germline V gene encodes CDR1 SGHKS and CDR2 YYEKEE (reference sequence). CDR3 loop: CASSLQGTNYGYTF. The CDR3 DNA reads as TGTGCCAGCAGCCTCCAGGGGACTAACTATGGCTACACCTTC.

The chain couples TRBV19 to TRBJ1-1; TRBD1 matches 9 bases. This CDR3 region has 17 residues. J gave up 5 bases and V 4 bases, and 14 bases lay outside the gene matches. CDR1 LNHDA and CDR2 SQIVND come from the germline V gene (reference sequence). This chain's CDR3 is CASSTGTGQGRVTEAFF. The CDR3 DNA is TGTGCCAGTAGTACCGGGACAGGGCAAGGGAGGGTTACTGAAGCTTTCTTT.

J is TRBJ2-5 and V is TRBV9, with 10 bases identical to TRBD2. Trimming at V came to 5 bases and at J to 5 bases, leaving 15 bases not matched to a gene. Germline V gene sequence: CDR1 SGDLS, CDR2 YYNGEE. The CDR3 extends over 17 amino acids. CDR3 protein: CASSQGGGLAGVETQYF. The DNA for the CDR3 is TGTGCCAGCAGTCAAGGGGGCGGTCTAGCGGGAGTGGAGACCCAGTACTTC.

The V call is TRBV6-1, the J call TRBJ1-3; the D gene is possibly TRBD1 (5 bases). V was pared by 2 bases and J by 4 bases, with 9 bases between. Germline-derived CDR1 and CDR2 are MNHNS and SASEGT. The CDR3 runs to 14 residues. CDR3 in amino acids: CASSESRQGNTIYF. The CDR3 region has the DNA TGTGCCAGCAGTGAATCGCGACAGGGAAACACCATATATTTT.

J is TRBJ2-1 and V is TRBV11-2; 8 bases agree with TRBD1. The V segment lost 0 bases and the J segment 14 bases; nucleotides outside the gene matches: 6. Germline V lookup: CDR1 SGHAT, CDR2 FQNNGV. The CDR3 is made up of 13 amino acids. This CDR3 is CASSLDEDRVEFF. CDR3 sequence (DNA): TGTGCCAGCAGCTTAGATGAGGACAGGGTTGAGTTCTTC.

The chain joins TRBV18 to TRBJ2-2; a weak D match, TRBD2 (5 bases). V was clipped by 4 bases and J by 5 bases, with 26 bases between them. CDR1 is KGHSH and CDR2 is LQKENI in the germline V gene. This CDR3 contains 19 residues. Written as DNA, the CDR3 is TGTGCCAGCTCACATCAAGCCGGACTCTCCGGGGAAACTACCGGGGAGCTGTTTTTT. It translates to CASSHQAGLSGETTGELFF. Complete variable domain (other parts from reference TRBV18 and TRBJ2-2): NAGVMQNPRHLVRRRGQEARLRCSPMKGHSHVYWYRQLPEEGLKFMVYLQKENIIDESGMPKERFSAEFPKEGPSILRIQQVVRGDSAAYFCASSHQAGLSGETTGELFFGEGSRLTVL.